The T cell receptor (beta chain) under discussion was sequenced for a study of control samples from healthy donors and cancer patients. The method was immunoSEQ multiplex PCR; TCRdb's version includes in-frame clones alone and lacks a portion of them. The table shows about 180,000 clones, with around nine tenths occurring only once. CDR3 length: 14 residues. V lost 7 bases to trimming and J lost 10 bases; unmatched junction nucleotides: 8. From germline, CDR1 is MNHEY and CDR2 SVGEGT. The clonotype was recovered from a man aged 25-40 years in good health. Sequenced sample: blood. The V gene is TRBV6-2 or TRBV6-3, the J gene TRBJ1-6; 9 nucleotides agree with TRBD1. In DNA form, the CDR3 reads TGTGCCAGCACCCCCGGACAGGGGTCCTCACCCCTCCACTTT. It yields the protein CASTPGQGSSPLHF.